This paragraph covers one T cell receptor beta chain sequence. Its target antigen remains unknown. No base quality information exists; no much larger clone differs at one position. To prepare the library, the immunoSEQ multiplex PCR assay was applied. Imported from immuneACCESS, the table was reduced by TCRdb to in-frame sequences with V and J called. These copies leave out some clones; in studies compared against another copy, an unresolved V gene accounts for under half, and the cause of the remainder is not known. The sample table holds about 80,000 clones, of which 78% were seen once. 22% of the sample is in the top ten clones. Focal radiation therapy combined with CTLA-4 blockade (ipilimumab) was tested in patients with chemo-refractory metastatic non-small-cell lung cancer. The CDR3 holds 11 amino acids from the cysteine to the phenylalanine. Here the CDR3 DNA is all that survives: 33 bases in frame from base 1. CDR1 and CDR2, looked up from the germline V gene (reference sequence), are DFQATT and SNEGSKA. Trimming at the junction amounts to 4 bases on V and 4 bases on J, and the germline ends lie 7 bases apart.

The data were obtained in a study of radiotherapy plus CTLA-4 blockade in lung cancer (dated by TCRdb to 2016 to 2019). Looking at the study overall: Objective responses occurred in 18% of enrolled patients, and just over 30% achieved disease control. Overall results and qualifications from the work: Early dynamic changes in blood T cell clones, together with increased serum interferon-beta after radiation, were reported as the strongest predictors of response. After treatment with radiotherapy and ipilimumab, TCR clones that originated in tumors expanded in peripheral blood.

The chain is made from TRBV20-1 and TRBJ1-2, with no confident D gene call. The input for sequencing was peripheral blood, taken from a patient treated with radiotherapy plus ipilimumab. This sequence originates from a human donor with non-small cell lung cancer whose response to radiotherapy plus ipilimumab could not be evaluated. Some clones in this sample may be carry-over from other donors' samples. The CDR3 amino acid sequence is: CSANPGYGYTF. The sequence in DNA is TGCAGTGCTAACCCGGGCTATGGCTACACCTTC.